This T cell receptor beta chain was captured by sequencing in a study of blood T cell repertoires in COVID-19. Trimming left V 4 bases short and J 5 bases short, with 10 bases between. The CDR3 sequence is 14 residues long. Per the germline V gene, CDR1 is SGHDT and CDR2 is YYEEEE. In the original workflow: Researchers report that nucleated cell counts were estimated from reference gene primer amplification. Clones were sequenced by immunoSEQ multiplex PCR, and TCRdb holds only the in-frame ones, with some missing. V, J and clone size are those of that table, while D and trimming were read from the DNA. The sample has roughly 370,000 clones, about 86% seen once.

Material for sequencing was PBMCs or T cells enriched from blood (not recorded which). The V gene is TRBV5-6, the J gene TRBJ1-6, with D possibly being TRBD1 (5 bases). The origin of this receptor is a woman in her forties or fifties who had recovered from COVID-19. As DNA, the CDR3 is TGTGCCAGCAGCGTGGGACTAAATAATTCACCCCTCCACTTT. Amino acid sequence: CASSVGLNNSPLHF. The full variable domain, rest sourced from reference TRBV5-6 and TRBJ1-6, is DAGVTQSPTHLIKTRGQQVTLRCSPKSGHDTVSWYQQALGQGPQFIFQYYEEEERQRGNFPDRFSGHQFPNYSSELNVNALLLGDSALYLCASSVGLNNSPLHFGNGTRLTVT.